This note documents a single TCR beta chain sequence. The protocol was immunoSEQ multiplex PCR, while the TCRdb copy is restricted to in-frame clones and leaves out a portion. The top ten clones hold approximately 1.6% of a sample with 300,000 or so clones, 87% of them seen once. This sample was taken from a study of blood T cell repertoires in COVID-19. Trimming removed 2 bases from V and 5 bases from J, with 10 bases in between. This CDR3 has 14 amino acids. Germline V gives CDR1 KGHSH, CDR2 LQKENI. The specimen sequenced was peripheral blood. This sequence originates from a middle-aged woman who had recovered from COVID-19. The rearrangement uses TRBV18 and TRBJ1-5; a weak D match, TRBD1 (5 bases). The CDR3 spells CASSPGGGDQPQHF. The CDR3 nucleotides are TGTGCCAGCTCACCAGGGGGAGGGGATCAGCCCCAGCATTTT.